Shown below are 27 T cell receptor beta chains from a single sample sequenced in a study of Tregs in tolerant kidney transplant recipients. Some clones are missing from TCRdb's copy, which holds only in-frame ones; the method was immunoSEQ multiplex PCR. This sample's table reports roughly 48,000 clones. Material: CD4+ T cells from blood, obtained before the transplant. These receptors were taken from a human donor who received a combined kidney and bone marrow transplant.

On this clone: The CDR3 end lies 3 residues beyond the end of the read and is filled in from the germline J gene. The chain is built from TRBV19 and TRBJ2-2; TRBD1 aligns across 9 bases. CDR1 and CDR2 (germline): LNHDA, SQIVND (reference sequence). This CDR3 region has 16 residues. V dropped 2 bases and J dropped 5; count of bases not matched to a gene: 6. The CDR3 here is CASSIRGQGSTGELFF. The sequenced CDR3 bases are TGTGCCAGTAGTATAAGGGGACAGGGCTCAACCGGGGAG.

As for this clone: The read finishes 3 residues shy of the CDR3 end, and the germline J gene is used to complete it. The V and J genes are TRBV19 and TRBJ2-1; 7 bases agree with TRBD1. The CDR3 length is 14 residues. Germline CDR1 LNHDA, CDR2 SQIVND (reference sequence). J lost 0 bases, V lost 6 bases, and 2 bases had no gene match. CDR3 region: CASRDRSSYNEQFF. The CDR3 bases that were read are TGTGCCAGTAGGGACAGGAGCTCCTACAATGAG.

A word on this clone: The DNA ends 3 residues before the CDR3 does, and the rest of the CDR3 is filled in from the germline J gene. The J gene is TRBJ2-7, the V gene TRBV2; TRBD1 matches 8 bases. CDR1 and CDR2 from the germline V gene are SNHLY and FYNNEI. With 6 bases clipped from V and 3 bases from J, the junction kept 7 bases outside the gene matches. CDR3 size: 14 residues. CDR3 loop: CASRMGQDYYEQYF. The sequenced CDR3 bases are TGTGCCAGCAGGATGGGACAGGATTACTACGAG. Based on the CDR3 plus reference TRBV2 and TRBJ2-7, the full variable domain is EPEVTQTPSHQVTQMGQEVILRCVPISNHLYFYWYRQILGQKVEFLVSFYNNEISEKSEIFDDQFSVERPDGSNFTLKIRSTKLEDSAMYFCASRMGQDYYEQYFGPGTRLTVT.

On this clone itself: From the germline J gene comes the end of the CDR3, since the read stops 3 residues before it. The chain recombines TRBV20-1 with TRBJ2-3, with TRBD2 matching 9 bases. This CDR3 is 17 amino acids long. With V trimmed by 2 bases and J by 0 bases, 9 bases remained unmatched. The germline V gene encodes CDR1 DFQATT and CDR2 SNEGSKA (reference sequence). CDR3 in amino acids: CSARMSGRRSSTDTQYF. The sequenced part of the CDR3 DNA is TGCAGTGCTAGAATGAGCGGGAGGCGGTCTAGCACAGATACG.

A note on this clone: Coverage ceases 3 residues before the CDR3 finishes, and the germline J gene fills in the end. The rearrangement joins TRBV10-3 to TRBJ2-7; 10 bases are a match to TRBD2. The CDR3 is made up of 15 amino acids. CDR1 and CDR2 from the germline V gene are ENHRY and SYGVKD. V gave up 4 bases and J gave up 5 bases; unmatched junction bases: 8. CDR3 residues: CAISASSGSLHEQYF. The sequenced part of the CDR3 DNA is TGTGCCATCAGTGCCTCTAGCGGGAGTCTCCACGAG.

About this clone: The read terminates 3 residues before the CDR3 end, so the remaining end is supplied by the germline J gene. The V call is TRBV19, the J call TRBJ2-1; 11 nucleotides agree with TRBD2. CDR3 size: 18 residues. V shed 0 bases and J 3 bases; nucleotides not matched to a gene: 7. Germline CDR1 reads LNHDA; CDR2 reads SQIVND (reference sequence). CDR3 in amino acids: CASSIEGRLAGNYNEQFF. CDR3 DNA (partial): TGTGCCAGTAGTATAGAGGGGAGACTAGCGGGAAACTACAATGAG.

On this clone: Read sequence stops 3 residues before the CDR3 end, and the germline J gene provides the missing end. The chain combines TRBV7-9 with TRBJ2-3, with a possible D match to TRBD2 (6 bases). Germline lookup yields CDR1 SEHNR and CDR2 FQNEAQ (reference sequence). The CDR3 sequence is 14 residues long. Trimming shortened V by 5 bases and J by 4 bases, and 13 bases separated the two germline ends. The CDR3: CASSPRLVADTQYF. The CDR3 bases that were read are TGTGCCAGCAGCCCCAGACTAGTGGCAGATACG.

Incomplete CDR3 DNA: TGCAGTGCTAGGTCCGGGACAGGGGGCGATGAG. As protein: CSARSGTGGDE. The full CDR3 sequence reads CSARSGTGGDEQFF. This chain links TRBV20-1 with TRBJ2-1, with 12 positions matching TRBD1. Read data end 3 residues before the CDR3 end; the end is taken from the germline J gene. The V gene end was trimmed by 3 bases and the J gene end by 8 bases; junction bases not matched to a gene: 5. Germline V gives CDR1 DFQATT, CDR2 SNEGSKA (reference sequence). The CDR3 consists of 14 residues.

The part of the CDR3 DNA that was read is TGTGCCAGCAGGACGACAGGGGGGCGCAATCAGCCC. Translated, it gives CASRTTGGRNQP. Given in full, the CDR3 is CASRTTGGRNQPQHF. The V gene is TRBV6-2 or TRBV6-3, the J gene TRBJ1-5, with TRBD1 matching 9 bases. The read gets to within 3 residues of the CDR3 end, and the germline J gene fills in the rest. The CDR3 runs 15 residues. CDR1 and CDR2 from the germline V gene are MNHEY and SVGEGT. V lost 6 bases to trimming and J lost 2 bases; unmatched junction nucleotides: 5.

Details on this clone: The read finishes 3 residues shy of the CDR3 end, and the germline J gene is used to complete it. The gene calls are TRBV7-3 and TRBJ1-2; TRBD1 matches at 7 bases. There are 15 residues in the CDR3. Germline V gives CDR1 SGHTA, CDR2 FQGTGA. The CDR3 bases that were read are TGTGCCAGCAGCCCGAGTGGACAGGTCCCGTTGGGC. It yields the protein CASSPSGQVPLG. The whole CDR3 sequence reads CASSPSGQVPLGYTF. Supplemented by reference TRBV7-3 and TRBJ1-2, the full variable domain reads GAGVSQTPSNKVTEKGKYVELRCDPISGHTALYWYRQSLGQGPEFLIYFQGTGAADDSGLPNDRFFAVRPEGSVSTLKIQRTERGDSAVYLCASSPSGQVPLGYTFGSGTRLTVV.

Notes on this clone: The read finishes 3 residues shy of the CDR3 end, and the germline J gene is used to complete it. This chain uses TRBV2 with TRBJ2-5; D gene ambiguous. This CDR3 contains 13 residues. The germline gives CDR1 SNHLY, CDR2 FYNNEI. Trimming pared 6 bases from V and 3 bases from J, leaving 11 bases between. The CDR3 is CASRAGAKETQYF. The CDR3 bases that were read are TGTGCCAGCAGGGCCGGAGCGAAAGAGACC. Filled out from reference TRBV2 and TRBJ2-5, the complete variable domain reads EPEVTQTPSHQVTQMGQEVILRCVPISNHLYFYWYRQILGQKVEFLVSFYNNEISEKSEIFDDQFSVERPDGSNFTLKIRSTKLEDSAMYFCASRAGAKETQYFGPGTRLLVL.

On this clone: The CDR3 end falls 3 residues outside the read, so it is completed with the germline J gene. The chain links TRBV7-3 to TRBJ2-3; D not resolved. The CDR3 has 13 residues. Trimming stripped 5 bases from V and 4 bases from J, with 10 bases between. Germline CDR1 is SGHTA and CDR2 is FQGTGA. The CDR3: CASSPLYADTQYF. The covered CDR3 bases are TGTGCCAGCAGCCCCCTGTATGCAGATACG.

A word on this clone: The read terminates 3 residues before the CDR3 end, so the remaining end is supplied by the germline J gene. The chain carries TRBV19 and TRBJ1-5; 7 positions match TRBD1. V was clipped by 2 bases and J by 7 bases; unmatched bases: 14. Germline V gene lookup returns CDR1 LNHDA and CDR2 SQIVND (reference sequence). The CDR3 spans 17 residues. CDR3 DNA, as far as it was read: TGTGCCAGTAGTATACGGGCGCCAGGGGGAGCGTGGCAGCCC. Translating gives CASSIRAPGGAWQP. Given in full, the CDR3 is CASSIRAPGGAWQPQHF. Using reference TRBV19 and TRBJ1-5 for the parts outside the CDR3, the full variable domain is DGGITQSPKYLFRKEGQNVTLSCEQNLNHDAMYWYRQDPGQGLRLIYYSQIVNDFQKGDIAEGYSVSREKKESFPLTVTSAQKNPTAFYLCASSIRAPGGAWQPQHFGDGTRLSIL.

Points on this clone: The read ends 3 residues before the CDR3 terminus; that terminus is restored from the germline J gene. The chain couples TRBV5-1 to TRBJ2-7; D is perhaps TRBD1 (7 bases). This CDR3 spans 17 amino acids. Germline values: CDR1 SGHRS, CDR2 YFSETQ. V gave up 1 base and J gave up 5 bases, with 22 bases separating them. CDR3 DNA (partial): TGCGCCAGCAGCTTGTTAACCCAGGGGGGTAGTTTGCACGAG. Its protein product is CASSLLTQGGSLHE. The CDR3 in full is CASSLLTQGGSLHEQYF.

Comments on this clone: The read terminates 3 residues ahead of where the CDR3 ends, so the germline J gene completes it. The chain carries TRBV30 and TRBJ2-3; 9 nucleotides agree with TRBD1. The germline V gene encodes CDR1 GTSNPN and CDR2 SVGIG (reference sequence). Germline trimming cut 3 bases from V and 5 bases from J; bases unmatched to any gene: 9. This CDR3 is 15 amino acids long. The sequenced part of the CDR3 DNA is TGTGCCTGGAGCCGGGACAGGGCGGTCGTAGATACG. Its translation is CAWSRDRAVVDT. The full-length CDR3 reads as CAWSRDRAVVDTQYF.

Comments on this clone: The DNA ends 3 residues before the CDR3 does, and the rest of the CDR3 is filled in from the germline J gene. The gene calls are TRBV5-5 and TRBJ1-4, with 10 bases aligning to TRBD1. Germline CDR1 SGHKS, CDR2 YYEKEE (reference sequence). With 4 bases clipped from V and 6 bases from J, the junction kept 6 bases outside the gene matches. This CDR3 contains 15 residues. The covered CDR3 bases are TGTGCCAGCAGCCTCCCGGACAGGGGGGATGAAAAA. Amino acids: CASSLPDRGDEK. The complete CDR3 reads CASSLPDRGDEKLFF.

Concerning this clone: The missing CDR3 end, 3 residues past where the read stops, is filled in from the germline J gene. The chain uses TRBV10-1 and TRBJ2-5, with TRBD2 matching over 8 bases. Germline-derived CDR1 and CDR2 are WNHNN and SYGVQD (reference sequence). J lost 2 bases, V lost 2 bases, and 1 base had no gene match. The CDR3 length is 14 residues. The CDR3 DNA, read in part, is TGCGCCAGCAGTGAGACTAGCGGTCAAGAGACC. It encodes CASSETSGQET. The whole CDR3 protein is CASSETSGQETQYF.

Concerning this clone itself: Read sequence stops 3 residues before the CDR3 end, and the germline J gene provides the missing end. V and J are TRBV5-1 and TRBJ2-7; TRBD2 agrees at 11 bases. The germline gives CDR1 SGHRS, CDR2 YFSETQ. Trimming cost V 5 bases and J 0 bases; bases outside gene matches: 4. The CDR3 extends over 15 amino acids. The sequenced CDR3 bases are TGCGCCAGCAGAATTACTAGCGGGAGCTCCTACGAG. Residues: CASRITSGSSYE. The full CDR3 protein reads CASRITSGSSYEQYF.

Concerning this clone itself: The read ends 3 residues shy of where the CDR3 ends; the end is completed using the germline J gene. V and J are TRBV20-1 and TRBJ2-2, with a possible D match to TRBD2 (5 bases). The CDR3 is 17 amino acids. Germline V gene lookup returns CDR1 DFQATT and CDR2 SNEGSKA (reference sequence). V was trimmed by 2 bases and J by 3 bases, leaving 19 bases between them. CDR3 bases read: TGCAGTGCTAGAAAAACTAGTTTATCTTGGGACACCGGGGAG. Translation: CSARKTSLSWDTGE. In full, the CDR3 is CSARKTSLSWDTGELFF.

Points on this clone: The CDR3 is cut off 3 residues early in the read; its end comes from the germline J gene. V and J are TRBV7-2 and TRBJ1-3; possibly TRBD1 for D (5 bases). Trimming removed 7 bases at V and 4 bases at J, with 14 bases between. The CDR3 totals 14 residues. Germline V lookup: CDR1 SGHTA, CDR2 FQGNSA. CDR3 protein: CASTSGFQGNTIYF. Incomplete CDR3 DNA: TGTGCCAGCACCTCAGGGTTCCAAGGAAACACC.

Worth noting for this clone: The read ends 3 residues before the CDR3 terminus; that terminus is restored from the germline J gene. V and J are TRBV7-3 and TRBJ2-1, with 13 bases lining up with TRBD2. J gave up 8 bases and V 5 bases, and 6 bases lay outside the gene matches. The CDR3 runs 15 residues. Germline V gene data show CDR1 as SGHTA and CDR2 as FQGTGA. The CDR3 is CASSQLAGGPDEQFF. The CDR3 DNA, read in part, is TGTGCCAGCAGCCAACTAGCGGGAGGGCCCGATGAG.

About this clone itself: Read data end 3 residues before the CDR3 end; the end is taken from the germline J gene. The chain couples TRBV2 to TRBJ2-1; 12 positions agree with TRBD2. V trimming: 5 bases; J trimming: 4 bases; junction bases outside the gene matches: 0. The germline gives CDR1 SNHLY, CDR2 FYNNEI. This CDR3 comprises 14 residues. Partial CDR3 DNA: TGTGCCAGCAGTCTAGCGGGAGGGTACAATGAG. Its protein product is CASSLAGGYNE. The full-length CDR3 reads as CASSLAGGYNEQFF. Looking up the rest from reference TRBV2 and TRBJ2-1 gives the full variable domain: EPEVTQTPSHQVTQMGQEVILRCVPISNHLYFYWYRQILGQKVEFLVSFYNNEISEKSEIFDDQFSVERPDGSNFTLKIRSTKLEDSAMYFCASSLAGGYNEQFFGPGTRLTVL.

On this clone itself: The CDR3 extends 3 residues past the end of the read, so its final part is completed from the germline J gene. The genes are TRBV30 and TRBJ2-3, with TRBD2 identical over 15 bases. The CDR3 is 15 amino acids. Germline-derived CDR1 and CDR2 are GTSNPN and SVGIG (reference sequence). This CDR3 is CAWTGKGLAGGTQYF. CDR3 bases read: TGTGCCTGGACCGGGAAGGGACTAGCGGGAGGCACG.

This CDR3 reads CAPGSGELFF. The CDR3 DNA, read in part, is TGTGCCCCCGGGTCCGGGGAG. The chain couples TRBV7-9 to TRBJ2-2; D gene ambiguous. The CDR3 end falls 3 residues outside the read, so it is completed with the germline J gene. Germline V gene lookup returns CDR1 SEHNR and CDR2 FQNEAQ (reference sequence). V lost 11 bases and J lost 6, with 7 bases in between. The CDR3 is made up of 10 amino acids.

Details on this clone: The read comes to an end 3 residues before the CDR3 does, leaving the germline J gene to fill in the end. The chain links TRBV29-1 to TRBJ1-2, with TRBD1 as a possible D gene (6 bases). The CDR3 is 16 amino acids. Germline loops: CDR1 SQVTM, CDR2 ANQGSEA. CDR3 in amino acids: CSVEDRGAVPLLGYTF. The CDR3 DNA, read in part, is TGCAGCGTTGAAGATCGGGGGGCAGTACCCCTGTTAGGC.

With regard to this clone: The read halts 3 residues ahead of the CDR3 end, with the missing end drawn from the germline J gene. The V gene is TRBV23-1, the J gene TRBJ1-6; 9 bases fit TRBD1. TRBV23-1 is flagged as an ORF with uncertain function. This CDR3 is built from 15 residues. V lost 1 base and J lost 7; bases outside the gene matches: 2. CDR3 loop: CASSQWDRVNSPLHF. CDR3 DNA (partial): TGCGCCAGCAGTCAATGGGACAGGGTAAATTCACCC.

For this clone: The DNA ends 3 residues before the CDR3 does, and the rest of the CDR3 is filled in from the germline J gene. V gene TRBV19 combines with J gene TRBJ1-2; possible D gene TRBD1, 5 bases. The CDR3 consists of 13 residues. CDR1 and CDR2 from the germline V gene are LNHDA and SQIVND (reference sequence). V lost 5 bases, J lost 6 bases, and 13 bases lay in between. The CDR3: CASSPRGGDGYTF. The CDR3 DNA, read in part, is TGTGCCAGTAGTCCGCGGGGGGGAGATGGC. The variable domain in full, with the rest retrieved from reference TRBV19 and TRBJ1-2, is DGGITQSPKYLFRKEGQNVTLSCEQNLNHDAMYWYRQDPGQGLRLIYYSQIVNDFQKGDIAEGYSVSREKKESFPLTVTSAQKNPTAFYLCASSPRGGDGYTFGSGTRLTVV.